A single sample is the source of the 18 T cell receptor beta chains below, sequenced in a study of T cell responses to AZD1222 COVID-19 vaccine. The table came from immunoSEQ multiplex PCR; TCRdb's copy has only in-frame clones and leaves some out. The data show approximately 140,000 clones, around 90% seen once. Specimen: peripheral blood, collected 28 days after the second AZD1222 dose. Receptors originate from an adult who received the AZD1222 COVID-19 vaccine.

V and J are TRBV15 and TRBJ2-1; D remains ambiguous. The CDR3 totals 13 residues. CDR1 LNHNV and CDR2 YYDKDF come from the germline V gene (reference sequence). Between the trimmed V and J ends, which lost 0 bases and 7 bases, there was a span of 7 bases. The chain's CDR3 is CATSRDRYNEQFF. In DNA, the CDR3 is TGTGCCACCAGCAGAGACAGGTATAATGAGCAGTTCTTC.

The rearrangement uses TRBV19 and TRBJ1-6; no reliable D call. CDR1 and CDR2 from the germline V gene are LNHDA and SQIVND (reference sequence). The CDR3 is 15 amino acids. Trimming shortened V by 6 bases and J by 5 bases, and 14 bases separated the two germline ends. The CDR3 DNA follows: TGTGCCAGTAGCCCGACCGAGACCGATAATTCACCCCTCCACTTT. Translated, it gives CASSPTETDNSPLHF.

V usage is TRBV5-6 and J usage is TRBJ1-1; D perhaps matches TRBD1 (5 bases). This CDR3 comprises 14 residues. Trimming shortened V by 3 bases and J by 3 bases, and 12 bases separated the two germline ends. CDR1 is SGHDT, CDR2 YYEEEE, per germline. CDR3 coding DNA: TGTGCCAGCAGCTGGGACCTCAAGGACACTGAAGCTTTCTTT. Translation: CASSWDLKDTEAFF. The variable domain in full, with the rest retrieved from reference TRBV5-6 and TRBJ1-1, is DAGVTQSPTHLIKTRGQQVTLRCSPKSGHDTVSWYQQALGQGPQFIFQYYEEEERQRGNFPDRFSGHQFPNYSSELNVNALLLGDSALYLCASSWDLKDTEAFFGQGTRLTVV.

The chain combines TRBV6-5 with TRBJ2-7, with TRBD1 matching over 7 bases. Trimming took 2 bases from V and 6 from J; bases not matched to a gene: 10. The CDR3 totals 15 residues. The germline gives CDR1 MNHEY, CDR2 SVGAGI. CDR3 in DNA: TGTGCCAGCAGTTACGGTCGGGACAGCGTGAGCGAGCAGTACTTC. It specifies CASSYGRDSVSEQYF.

The CDR3 loop reads CASSLGRGGTEAFF. CDR3 sequence (DNA): TGCGCCAGCAGCCTTGGGCGTGGAGGCACTGAAGCTTTCTTT. The chain is built from TRBV4-1 and TRBJ1-1; D is ambiguous. Looked up from germline, CDR1 is MGHRA and CDR2 is YSYEKL. V gave up 4 bases and J gave up 4 bases, with 13 bases separating them. This CDR3 contains 14 residues.

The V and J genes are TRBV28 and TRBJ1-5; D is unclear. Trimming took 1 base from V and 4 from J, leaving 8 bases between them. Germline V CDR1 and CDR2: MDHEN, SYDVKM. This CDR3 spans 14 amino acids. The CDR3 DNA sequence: TGTGCCAGCAGTTTATCTTCCAGAAATCAGCCCCAGCATTTT. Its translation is CASSLSSRNQPQHF.

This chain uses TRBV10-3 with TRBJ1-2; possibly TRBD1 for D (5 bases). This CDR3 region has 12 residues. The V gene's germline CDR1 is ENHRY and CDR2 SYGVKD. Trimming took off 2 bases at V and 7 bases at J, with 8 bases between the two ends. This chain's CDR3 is CAISERQGGYTF. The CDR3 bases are TGTGCCATCAGTGAGAGGCAGGGTGGCTACACCTTC.

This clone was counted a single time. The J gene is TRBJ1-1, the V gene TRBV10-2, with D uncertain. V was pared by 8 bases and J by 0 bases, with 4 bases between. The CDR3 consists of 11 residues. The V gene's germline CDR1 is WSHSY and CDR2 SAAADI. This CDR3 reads CASQMNTEAFF. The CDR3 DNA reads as TGCGCCAGCCAGATGAACACTGAAGCTTTCTTT.

The CDR3 loop reads CASSGFSNQPQHF. The CDR3 DNA is TGTGCCAGCAGCGGGTTTAGCAATCAGCCCCAGCATTTT. V and J are TRBV6-2 or TRBV6-3 and TRBJ1-5; no firm D call. The ends were cut back, 6 bases at V and 0 bases at J, with 6 bases in the middle. The CDR3 has 13 amino acids. CDR1 is MNHEY, CDR2 SVGEGT, per germline.

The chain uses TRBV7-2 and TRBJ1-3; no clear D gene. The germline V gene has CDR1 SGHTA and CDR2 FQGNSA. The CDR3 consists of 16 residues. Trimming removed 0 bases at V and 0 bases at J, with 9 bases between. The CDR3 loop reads CASSLAGAFSGNTIYF. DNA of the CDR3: TGTGCCAGCAGCTTAGCAGGAGCGTTCTCTGGAAACACCATATATTTT.

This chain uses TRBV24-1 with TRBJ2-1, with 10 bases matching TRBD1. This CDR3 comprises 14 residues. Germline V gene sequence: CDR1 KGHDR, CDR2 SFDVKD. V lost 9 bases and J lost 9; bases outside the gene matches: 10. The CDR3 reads CATSSGQGSGEQFF. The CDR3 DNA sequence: TGTGCCACCTCCTCGGGACAGGGGTCCGGTGAGCAGTTCTTC.

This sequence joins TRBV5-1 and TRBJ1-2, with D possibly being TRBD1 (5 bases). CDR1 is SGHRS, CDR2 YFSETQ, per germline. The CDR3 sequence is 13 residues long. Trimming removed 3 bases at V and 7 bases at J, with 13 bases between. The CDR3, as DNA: TGCGCCAGCAGCTGGGGGGACGAGGCTGGCTACACCTTC. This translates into CASSWGDEAGYTF.

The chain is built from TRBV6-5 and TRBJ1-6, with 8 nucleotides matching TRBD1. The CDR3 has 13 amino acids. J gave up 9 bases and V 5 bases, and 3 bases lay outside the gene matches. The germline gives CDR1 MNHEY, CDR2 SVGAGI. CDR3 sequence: CASSRDRTSPLHF. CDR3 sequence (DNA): TGTGCCAGCAGTCGGGACAGGACTTCACCCCTCCACTTT.

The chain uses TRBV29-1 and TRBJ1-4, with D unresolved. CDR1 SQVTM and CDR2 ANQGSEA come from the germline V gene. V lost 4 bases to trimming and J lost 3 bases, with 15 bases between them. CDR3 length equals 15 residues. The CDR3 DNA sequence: TGCAGCGTTGGAAGTTCGAGGCTGTCTAATGAAAAACTGTTTTTT. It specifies CSVGSSRLSNEKLFF. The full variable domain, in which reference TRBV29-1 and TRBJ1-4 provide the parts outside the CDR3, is SAVISQKPSRDICQRGTSLTIQCQVDSQVTMMFWYRQQPGQSLTLIATANQGSEATYESGFVIDKFPISRPNLTFSTLTVSNMSPEDSSIYLCSVGSSRLSNEKLFFGSGTQLSVL.

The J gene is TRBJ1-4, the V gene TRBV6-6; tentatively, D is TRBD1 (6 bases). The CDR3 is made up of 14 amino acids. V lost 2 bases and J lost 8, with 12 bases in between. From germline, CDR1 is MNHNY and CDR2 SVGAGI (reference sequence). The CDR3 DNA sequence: TGTGCCAGCAGTTACGGGGGGCCGGGGGAAAAACTGTTTTTT. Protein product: CASSYGGPGEKLFF.

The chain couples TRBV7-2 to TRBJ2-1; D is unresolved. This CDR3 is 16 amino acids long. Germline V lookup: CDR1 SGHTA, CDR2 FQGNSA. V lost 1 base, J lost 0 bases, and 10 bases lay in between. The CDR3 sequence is CASSLEGGRSYNEQFF. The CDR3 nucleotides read TGTGCCAGCAGCTTAGAAGGCGGCCGCTCCTACAATGAGCAGTTCTTC.

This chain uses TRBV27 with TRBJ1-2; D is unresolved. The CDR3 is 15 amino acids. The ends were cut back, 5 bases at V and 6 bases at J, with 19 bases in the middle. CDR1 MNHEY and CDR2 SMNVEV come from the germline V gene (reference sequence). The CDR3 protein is CASSPRMGMKDGYTF. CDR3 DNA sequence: TGTGCCAGCAGTCCCAGGATGGGGATGAAGGATGGCTACACCTTC.

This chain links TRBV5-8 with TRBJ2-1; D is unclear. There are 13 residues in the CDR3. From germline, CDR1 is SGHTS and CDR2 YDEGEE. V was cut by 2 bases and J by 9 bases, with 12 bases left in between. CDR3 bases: TGTGCCAGCAGCTTTGCACCAACGGGTGAGCAGTTCTTC. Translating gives CASSFAPTGEQFF.